A selection of T cell receptor beta chains follows, all from one sample in a study of PD-L1 blockade in urothelial cancer. This table comes from immunoSEQ multiplex PCR, and its TCRdb copy is limited to in-frame clones, with some not included. This sample yields 40,000 to 50,000 clones, of which roughly 82% are seen a single time; approximately 13% belongs to the top ten. This sample comprised PBMCs, obtained around atezolizumab (anti-PD-L1) treatment. All receptors come from a man between 60 and 75 years old with urothelial cancer. The CDR3 runs from the conserved cysteine through the conserved F or W. Fields, in order: V gene, D gene, clone size, J gene, CDR3 protein, CDR3 DNA. A D gene is named only where the DNA matches it firmly. The size entry is marked missing in some rows and otherwise reads once, few, many or a size class.

TRBV6-1	NA	NA	TRBJ2-1	CASAAKNEQFF	TGTGCCAGCGCGGCAAAGAATGAGCAGTTCTTC
TRBV5-5	NA	few	TRBJ1-2	CASSLGTDYGYTF	TGTGCCAGCAGCTTAGGGACTGACTATGGCTACACCTTC
TRBV2	NA	NA	TRBJ2-4	CASSTENIQYF	TGTGCCAGCAGCACGGAAAACATTCAGTACTTC
TRBV11-1	NA	NA	TRBJ2-7	CASSLGQGNYEQYF	TGTGCCAGCAGCTTAGGGCAGGGTAACTACGAGCAGTACTTC
TRBV7-6	NA	medium-sized	TRBJ1-4	CASSLYPGSGEKLFF	TGTGCCAGCAGCTTATATCCAGGGTCGGGTGAAAAACTGTTTTTT
TRBV29-1	NA	NA	TRBJ1-2	CSVGLNSNYGYTF	TGCAGCGTTGGGCTTAACAGCAACTATGGCTACACCTTC
TRBV9	NA	NA	TRBJ2-5	CASSVGPAQETQYF	TGTGCCAGCAGCGTAGGGCCTGCACAAGAGACCCAGTACTTC
TRBV7-8	NA	NA	TRBJ1-5	CASSSGAGREQPQHF	TGTGCCAGCAGCAGCGGGGCAGGGAGGGAACAGCCCCAGCATTTT
TRBV7-2	TRBD1	NA	TRBJ2-5	CASSLGGQGRETQYF	TGTGCCAGCAGCTTAGGGGGACAGGGGAGGGAGACCCAGTACTTC
TRBV2	TRBD1	NA	TRBJ1-2	CASSASRQGQEGYTF	TGTGCCAGCAGCGCTAGCAGACAGGGCCAGGAGGGCTACACCTTC
TRBV30	NA	NA	TRBJ1-1	CAWRHTGGRTGSAFF	TGTGCCTGGAGACATACGGGGGGTCGAACGGGGTCAGCTTTCTTT
TRBV29-1	TRBD2	once	TRBJ2-7	CSVELAGEQYF	TGCAGCGTTGAACTAGCGGGTGAGCAGTACTTC
TRBV10-3	TRBD2	NA	TRBJ2-5	CAISDGSGAQETQYF	TGTGCCATCAGTGATGGTAGCGGGGCCCAAGAGACCCAGTACTTC
TRBV5-1	NA	NA	TRBJ2-3	CASSLLPRTDTQYF	TGCGCCAGCAGCTTGCTACCTCGCACAGATACGCAGTATTTT
TRBV28	NA	NA	TRBJ1-5	CATDFRRGKSQPQHF	TGTGCCACGGACTTTAGACGGGGTAAGTCTCAGCCCCAGCATTTT
TRBV5-6	TRBD1	NA	TRBJ1-5	CASSLRDSRGQPQHF	TGTGCCAGCAGCTTGCGGGACAGCCGGGGACAGCCCCAGCATTTT
TRBV7-2	TRBD2	few	TRBJ2-1	CASSGAGVYNEQFF	TGTGCCAGCAGCGGAGCGGGAGTCTACAATGAGCAGTTCTTC